Given below is one T cell receptor (beta chain) in context. This sample is drawn from a study of CD8 T cells in Susac syndrome. Age- and sex-matched healthy donors served as the control group. V shed 2 bases and J shed 4 bases, with 18 bases lying between them. Germline assignment: CDR1 SGHTA and CDR2 FQGNSA. This CDR3 region has 17 residues. RNA, at about 0.45 to 1 ug, was reverse transcribed with random hexamers. TCRdb passed the immunoSEQ multiplex PCR reads through MiXCR, listing each CDR3 protein once. Of around 170,000 distinct CDR3 sequences detected, about 92% appear once; the ten largest clones hold approximately 0.075%.

The chain carries TRBV7-2 and TRBJ2-1; possible D gene TRBD1, 6 bases. The TCR originated in a human donor in good health. The sample was CD4+ T cells from PBMCs. CDR3 nucleotides: TGTGCCAGCAGCTTACGGACAGAATCACCGATATACAATGAGCAGTTCTTC. Amino acids: CASSLRTESPIYNEQFF.